These T cell receptor beta chains were read from a single sample in a study of blood T cells in healthy people across ages. Each CDR3 protein is one row after TCRdb ran MiXCR on the 5' RACE reads. The sample includes 600,000 to 1,000,000 distinct CDR3 sequences, 58% of them seen just once. Input material: blood. These receptors came from a man aged 30-40 years in good health. The CDR3 runs from the conserved cysteine through the conserved F or W. A D gene is named only where the DNA matches it firmly. Not every row has a clone size; where given, it reads once, few, many or a size class.

v_gene	j_gene	abundance	d_gene	CDR3aa	CDR3nt
TRBV29-1	TRBJ2-6	many	.	CSARENSGANVLTF	TGCAGCGCCCGAGAAAACTCTGGGGCCAACGTCCTGACTTTC
TRBV4-3	TRBJ2-1	many	.	CASSQDRGISYNEQFF	TGCGCCAGCAGCCAAGATCGTGGGATTTCCTACAATGAGCAGTTCTTC
TRBV20-1	TRBJ1-5	.	TRBD1	CSAKTGRNQPQHF	TGCAGTGCTAAGACAGGGAGAAATCAGCCCCAGCATTTT
TRBV2	TRBJ1-5	once	.	CASSEGPKGNQPQHF	TGTGCCAGCAGTGAGGGGCCCAAGGGGAATCAGCCCCAGCATTTT
TRBV6-6	TRBJ2-2	.	TRBD1	CASSETGIAGELFF	TGTGCCAGCAGCGAGACAGGGATCGCCGGGGAGCTGTTTTTT
TRBV6-5	TRBJ2-7	.	TRBD2	CAGSYSIVSPGLAPHEQYF	TGTGCCGGCAGTTACTCAATCGTGTCACCGGGACTAGCTCCCCACGAGCAGTACTTC
TRBV7-2	TRBJ2-3	.	.	CASSPTRTADTQYF	TGTGCCAGCAGCCCGACTAGAACTGCGGATACGCAGTATTTT
TRBV20-1	TRBJ1-2	.	.	CSARVGYGYTF	TGCAGTGCTAGGGTTGGGTATGGCTACACCTTC
TRBV9	TRBJ2-3	.	.	CASSVQAADTDTQYF	TGTGCCAGCAGCGTTCAGGCCGCTGACACAGATACGCAGTATTTT
TRBV20-1	TRBJ1-5	few	.	CSAHGSGGSNQPQHF	TGCAGTGCCCATGGGTCGGGAGGGAGCAATCAGCCCCAGCATTTT
TRBV12-3/TRBV12-4	TRBJ2-3	.	.	CASSFRRVAADTQYF	TGTGCCAGCAGTTTCAGGAGAGTCGCCGCAGATACGCAGTATTTT
TRBV7-2	TRBJ2-7	.	.	CASSRQRAYEQYF	TGTGCCAGCAGCCGACAGCGAGCCTACGAGCAGTACTTC
TRBV12-3/TRBV12-4	TRBJ2-6	.	.	CASRGGGQSYSGANVLTF	TGTGCCAGCAGAGGGGGGGGACAGAGCTACTCTGGGGCCAACGTCCTGACTTTC
TRBV12-3/TRBV12-4	TRBJ2-5	many	.	CASSLNREQYF	TGTGCCAGCAGTTTAAATAGAGAGCAGTACTTC
TRBV27	TRBJ1-1	.	.	CASSPTTGNSRTEAFF	TGTGCCAGCAGCCCAACCACAGGGAATAGTCGCACTGAAGCTTTCTTT
TRBV7-9	TRBJ1-2	.	.	CASSLGGIGPRNGYTF	TGTGCCAGCAGCTTAGGAGGGATCGGGCCCAGAAATGGCTACACCTTC
TRBV9	TRBJ2-1	.	TRBD2	CASSVWGTSGYNEQFF	TGTGCCAGCAGCGTATGGGGGACTAGCGGCTACAATGAGCAGTTCTTC
TRBV6-1	TRBJ2-1	.	TRBD2	CAGGGTSGRVEQFF	TGTGCCGGTGGTGGGACTAGCGGGAGAGTTGAGCAGTTCTTC
TRBV6-4	TRBJ2-3	.	TRBD1	CASIQGASTDTQYF	TGTGCCAGCATACAGGGGGCTAGCACAGATACGCAGTATTTT
TRBV20-1	TRBJ2-7	.	.	CSVPNWGASYEQYF	TGCAGTGTCCCCAATTGGGGGGCCTCCTACGAGCAGTACTTC
TRBV27	TRBJ1-1	.	TRBD1	CASSLGQGRPEAFF	TGTGCCAGCAGTTTGGGACAGGGGAGACCTGAAGCTTTCTTT
TRBV7-2	TRBJ2-7	.	TRBD1	CACSKPDRDYEQYF	TGTGCCTGCAGCAAACCAGACAGGGACTACGAGCAGTACTTC
TRBV28	TRBJ2-7	.	.	CASSFFPRVPYEQYF	TGTGCCAGCAGTTTTTTCCCCAGGGTGCCCTACGAGCAGTACTTC
TRBV3-1	TRBJ2-7	few	.	CASSQNLPGHSFYEQYF	TGTGCCAGCAGCCAGAACCTTCCGGGACACTCATTCTACGAGCAGTACTTC
TRBV6-1	TRBJ2-5	.	TRBD1	CASSEPGTGEETQYF	TGTGCCAGCAGTGAACCCGGGACAGGGGAAGAGACCCAGTACTTC
TRBV18	TRBJ2-7	.	TRBD2	CASSPRGGLAGDEQYF	TGTGCCAGCTCACCAAGAGGGGGATTAGCGGGAGACGAGCAGTACTTC
TRBV20-1	TRBJ2-3	.	.	CSASPRLSSELTDTQYF	TGCAGTGCTAGCCCGAGATTAAGTAGCGAGCTAACAGATACGCAGTATTTT
TRBV20-1	TRBJ1-5	few	.	CSASELDVRKPQHF	TGCAGTGCTAGTGAATTGGATGTGCGAAAGCCCCAGCATTTT
TRBV29-1	TRBJ1-2	.	TRBD1	CSVERTGRGYTF	TGCAGCGTTGAACGGACAGGGCGTGGCTACACCTTC
TRBV10-3	TRBJ2-5	few	.	CAISESGTGGETQYF	TGTGCCATCAGTGAGTCCGGGACTGGGGGAGAGACCCAGTACTTC
TRBV4-1	TRBJ2-1	once	TRBD1	CASSGLTGGGEQFF	TGCGCCAGCAGCGGACTAACAGGGGGCGGTGAGCAGTTCTTC
TRBV10-3	TRBJ2-7	.	.	CAISDRQGRNEQYF	TGTGCCATCAGTGATCGGCAGGGGAGGAACGAGCAGTACTTC
TRBV7-2	TRBJ2-3	.	TRBD2	CASSPVSSGTSTDTQYF	TGTGCCAGCAGCCCGGTGTCCAGCGGGACCAGCACAGATACGCAGTATTTT
TRBV20-1	TRBJ1-3	.	.	CSASDSNSGNTIYF	TGCAGTGCTAGCGACAGCAACTCTGGAAACACCATATATTTT
TRBV4-3	TRBJ2-3	.	TRBD2	CASSQDRAGVTDTQYF	TGCGCCAGCAGCCAAGATCGGGCGGGAGTCACAGATACGCAGTATTTT
TRBV5-1	TRBJ2-7	.	.	CASSRQVGDEQYF	TGCGCCAGCAGCCGGCAAGTTGGAGACGAGCAGTACTTC
TRBV20-1	TRBJ2-1	.	.	CTGARGSYNEQFF	TGCACCGGGGCGCGGGGCTCCTACAATGAGCAGTTCTTC
TRBV5-1	TRBJ2-1	.	.	CASSPLLSEQFF	TGCGCCAGCAGTCCCCTTTTATCTGAGCAGTTCTTC
TRBV3-1	TRBJ1-2	.	TRBD1	CASSEDRGGGYTF	TGTGCCAGCAGCGAAGACAGGGGCGGAGGCTACACCTTC
TRBV6-1	TRBJ2-5	.	TRBD2	CASSRRGLAGGGSYNEQYF	TGTGCCAGCAGTAGGCGGGGACTAGCGGGAGGTGGATCCTACAATGAGCAGTACTTC
TRBV7-2	TRBJ2-5	.	.	CASSLGGYEQNF	TGTGCCAGCAGCTTAGGGGGGTATGAGCAGAACTTC